The sequence of this TCR beta chain was determined in a study of cytomegalovirus exposure and HLA in healthy donors. Whole-study results and caveats: A few chains linked to CMV were shown in vitro to be specific for CMV antigens.

Details on this clone: No antigen is known for it.

Vbeta (60) and Jbeta (13) primers were used in the PCR. Clones were sequenced by immunoSEQ multiplex PCR, and TCRdb holds only the in-frame ones, with some missing. The table records about 160,000 clones, roughly four fifths of them present only once. The ends were cut back, 3 bases at V and 2 bases at J, with 13 bases in the middle. The CDR3 runs 16 residues. CDR1 is MDHEN, CDR2 SYDVKM, per germline. The clonotype was recovered from a woman younger than 30 in good health and CMV-seronegative. The sequenced material came from PBMCs. The chain recombines TRBV28 with TRBJ2-2, with unresolved D. The CDR3 DNA sequence: TGTGCCAGCAGTTTGCCATGGCAGACAAACACCGGGGAGCTGTTTTTT. Its protein product is CASSLPWQTNTGELFF.